In this sample, the clone carrying this T cell receptor beta chain is medium-sized. Here immunoSEQ multiplex PCR was the method, and the copy in TCRdb shows in-frame clones only, minus some. Here the sample spans 14,000 to 15,000 clones, around 85% being singletons. This sample was included in a study of T cell changes during pregnancy in multiple sclerosis. The receptor's source is a female donor with multiple sclerosis, enrolled in a pregnancy study. The sequenced sample was CD8+ T cells from peripheral blood mononuclear cells, obtained in the first trimester of pregnancy.

The CDR3 reads CASRGAGGLNEQFF. DNA for the CDR3: TGTGCCAGCCGCGGAGCGGGAGGACTCAATGAGCAGTTCTTC. The V call is TRBV7-9, the J call TRBJ2-1; 9 bases agree with TRBD2. Germline V gene data show CDR1 as SEHNR and CDR2 as FQNEAQ (reference sequence). The CDR3 length is 14 residues. V trimming: 8 bases; J trimming: 6 bases; junction bases outside the gene matches: 8.